This TCR beta chain was retrieved from a study of blood T cell repertoires in COVID-19. Study information: In each case, the material was cDNA or gDNA derived from T cells, B-cell-depleted T cells, or PBMCs.

Germline assignment: CDR1 GTSNPN and CDR2 SVGIG (reference sequence). There are 11 residues in the CDR3. The V segment lost 8 bases and the J segment 3 bases; nucleotides outside the gene matches: 0. Only in-frame clones appear in the TCRdb table, and some are missing; sequencing was by immunoSEQ multiplex PCR. The table shows 60,000 to 85,000 clones, with more than 85% occurring only once. The rearrangement uses TRBV30 and TRBJ1-4; 7 bases map to TRBD1. The source is a man aged 40-55 years with COVID-19, enrolled during active disease. Sequencing was carried out using peripheral blood. The CDR3 reads CAGTANEKLFF. CDR3 nucleotide sequence: TGTGCCGGGACAGCTAATGAAAAACTGTTTTTT.